Listed below are T cell receptor beta chains from one sample, sequenced in a study of blood T cell repertoires in COVID-19. Clones were read by immunoSEQ multiplex PCR, and TCRdb kept only the in-frame ones, dropping some. The data show over 150,000 clones, 80% to 85% seen once. The sequenced material came from peripheral blood. These receptors were collected from a woman aged 40 to 50 with COVID-19, enrolled during active disease. The CDR3 runs from the conserved cysteine through the conserved F or W. A D gene is named only where the DNA matches it firmly. The listing skips clone size in some rows; elsewhere it reads once, few, many or a size class.

v_gene: TRBV7-9; abundance: .; j_gene: TRBJ1-4; d_gene: .; CDR3aa: CASSSVIQGRTNEKLFF; CDR3nt: TGTGCCAGCAGCTCCGTCATACAGGGTCGAACTAATGAAAAACTGTTTTTT
v_gene: TRBV19; abundance: once; j_gene: TRBJ1-5; d_gene: .; CDR3aa: CASSPDWNQPQHF; CDR3nt: TGTGCCAGTAGCCCTGACTGGAATCAGCCCCAGCATTTT
v_gene: TRBV18; abundance: .; j_gene: TRBJ2-7; d_gene: TRBD2; CDR3aa: CASSPRLAGDYEQYF; CDR3nt: TGTGCCAGCTCACCTAGACTAGCGGGAGACTACGAGCAGTACTTC
v_gene: TRBV5-4; abundance: .; j_gene: TRBJ1-4; d_gene: TRBD1; CDR3aa: CASSDLLGGSEKLFF; CDR3nt: TGTGCCAGCAGCGACTTGTTAGGGGGCAGTGAAAAACTGTTTTTT
v_gene: TRBV6-5; abundance: .; j_gene: TRBJ1-2; d_gene: .; CDR3aa: CASERGITFGYTF; CDR3nt: TGTGCCAGCGAGAGAGGGATTACTTTTGGCTACACCTTC
v_gene: TRBV7-8; abundance: once; j_gene: TRBJ1-5; d_gene: .; CDR3aa: CASSPTGGVGQPQHF; CDR3nt: TGTGCCAGCAGCCCAACCGGGGGGGTGGGGCAGCCCCAGCATTTT
v_gene: TRBV25-1; abundance: .; j_gene: TRBJ1-5; d_gene: .; CDR3aa: CASSAQGGNQPQHF; CDR3nt: TGTGCCAGCAGTGCACAGGGAGGCAATCAGCCCCAGCATTTT
v_gene: TRBV19; abundance: .; j_gene: TRBJ1-2; d_gene: .; CDR3aa: CASSTRGAGGYTF; CDR3nt: TGTGCCAGTAGTACCCGGGGAGCCGGGGGCTACACCTTC
v_gene: TRBV19; abundance: .; j_gene: TRBJ1-5; d_gene: .; CDR3aa: CASSIDSATGNQPQHF; CDR3nt: TGTGCCAGTAGTATAGATTCGGCAACAGGGAATCAGCCCCAGCATTTT
v_gene: TRBV24-1; abundance: .; j_gene: TRBJ2-5; d_gene: TRBD1; CDR3aa: CATSDSGTGVKTQYF; CDR3nt: TGTGCCACCAGTGATTCCGGGACAGGGGTGAAGACCCAGTACTTC
v_gene: TRBV27; abundance: .; j_gene: TRBJ1-1; d_gene: .; CDR3aa: CASSLTQGGLYEAFF; CDR3nt: TGTGCCAGCAGTTTAACACAGGGTGGGCTATATGAAGCTTTCTTT
v_gene: TRBV7-6; abundance: .; j_gene: TRBJ2-7; d_gene: .; CDR3aa: CASSLTGVASNSYEQYF; CDR3nt: TGTGCCAGCAGCTTAACGGGGGTAGCATCTAATTCCTACGAGCAGTACTTC
v_gene: TRBV10-1; abundance: .; j_gene: TRBJ1-2; d_gene: TRBD1; CDR3aa: CASSSSGTAYGYTF; CDR3nt: TGCGCCAGCAGTTCTTCCGGGACAGCATATGGCTACACCTTC
v_gene: TRBV2; abundance: .; j_gene: TRBJ2-3; d_gene: TRBD2; CDR3aa: CASYRGSGASTDTQYF; CDR3nt: TGTGCCAGCTATAGAGGAAGCGGGGCTAGCACAGATACGCAGTATTTT
v_gene: TRBV6-5; abundance: .; j_gene: TRBJ1-1; d_gene: TRBD1; CDR3aa: CASSHGDRMNTEAFF; CDR3nt: TGTGCCAGCAGTCACGGGGACAGGATGAACACTGAAGCTTTCTTT
v_gene: TRBV24-1; abundance: .; j_gene: TRBJ1-1; d_gene: .; CDR3aa: CATRGVQGNTEAFF; CDR3nt: TGTGCCACCAGAGGGGTTCAGGGGAACACTGAAGCTTTCTTT
v_gene: TRBV27; abundance: .; j_gene: TRBJ2-5; d_gene: .; CDR3aa: CASSRGETQYF; CDR3nt: TGTGCCAGCAGTAGAGGGGAGACCCAGTACTTC
v_gene: TRBV21-1; abundance: .; j_gene: TRBJ1-4; d_gene: .; CDR3aa: CASSKVSGPNEKLFF; CDR3nt: TGTGCCAGCAGCAAAGTTTCAGGGCCTAATGAAAAACTGTTTTTT
v_gene: TRBV5-6; abundance: once; j_gene: TRBJ1-1; d_gene: .; CDR3aa: CASSLTGNTEAFF; CDR3nt: TGTGCCAGCAGCTTAACCGGGAACACTGAAGCTTTCTTT
v_gene: TRBV7-9; abundance: .; j_gene: TRBJ1-3; d_gene: .; CDR3aa: CASSLARQEVYF; CDR3nt: TGTGCCAGCAGCTTAGCACGGCAAGAGGTATATTTT
v_gene: TRBV5-1; abundance: .; j_gene: TRBJ2-1; d_gene: TRBD2; CDR3aa: CASSLANSGRANEQFF; CDR3nt: TGCGCCAGCAGCTTGGCCAACAGCGGGAGGGCGAATGAGCAGTTCTTC
v_gene: TRBV12-3/TRBV12-4; abundance: .; j_gene: TRBJ1-1; d_gene: .; CDR3aa: CASSLGAVEAFF; CDR3nt: TGTGCCAGCAGCCTAGGGGCCGTTGAAGCTTTCTTT
v_gene: TRBV2; abundance: .; j_gene: TRBJ1-6; d_gene: TRBD1; CDR3aa: CASGGGTDNSPLHF; CDR3nt: TGTGCCAGCGGGGGCGGGACAGACAATTCACCCCTCCACTTT
v_gene: TRBV10-3; abundance: .; j_gene: TRBJ1-2; d_gene: .; CDR3aa: CAISGNSNYGYTF; CDR3nt: TGTGCCATCAGTGGTAACAGTAACTATGGCTACACCTTC
v_gene: TRBV6-5; abundance: .; j_gene: TRBJ2-3; d_gene: .; CDR3aa: CASSGGGFGTDTQYF; CDR3nt: TGTGCCAGCTCCGGAGGGGGCTTTGGCACAGATACGCAGTATTTT
v_gene: TRBV29-1; abundance: .; j_gene: TRBJ2-1; d_gene: .; CDR3aa: CSVEKTGIGYNEQFF; CDR3nt: TGCAGCGTTGAGAAAACAGGGATCGGCTACAATGAGCAGTTCTTC
v_gene: TRBV6-1; abundance: .; j_gene: TRBJ1-5; d_gene: .; CDR3aa: CASSEVTAGKNNQPQHF; CDR3nt: TGTGCCAGCAGTGAAGTAACGGCAGGGAAAAACAATCAGCCCCAGCATTTT
v_gene: TRBV14; abundance: .; j_gene: TRBJ2-6; d_gene: .; CDR3aa: CASSKRAVGANVLTF; CDR3nt: TGTGCCAGCAGCAAGCGGGCCGTGGGGGCCAACGTCCTGACTTTC
v_gene: TRBV5-1; abundance: .; j_gene: TRBJ1-1; d_gene: .; CDR3aa: CASSLVRMNTEAFF; CDR3nt: TGCGCCAGCAGCTTGGTGAGGATGAACACTGAAGCTTTCTTT
v_gene: TRBV7-3; abundance: .; j_gene: TRBJ2-2; d_gene: .; CDR3aa: CASSSFRAGELFF; CDR3nt: TGTGCCAGCAGCTCCTTTCGGGCCGGGGAGCTGTTTTTT
v_gene: TRBV7-8; abundance: .; j_gene: TRBJ2-7; d_gene: TRBD2; CDR3aa: CASSLAPSGGLLTYEQYF; CDR3nt: TGTGCCAGCAGCTTGGCGCCTAGCGGGGGCCTACTTACCTACGAGCAGTACTTC
v_gene: TRBV4-1; abundance: once; j_gene: TRBJ2-1; d_gene: TRBD1; CDR3aa: CASSQYPPGQGYNEQFF; CDR3nt: TGCGCCAGCAGCCAATACCCGCCGGGACAGGGGTACAATGAGCAGTTCTTC
v_gene: TRBV27; abundance: .; j_gene: TRBJ1-2; d_gene: TRBD1; CDR3aa: CASSLSLYRDRGNYGYTF; CDR3nt: TGTGCCAGCAGTTTATCCTTGTATCGGGACAGGGGAAACTATGGCTACACCTTC
v_gene: TRBV18; abundance: .; j_gene: TRBJ1-1; d_gene: .; CDR3aa: CASSRTANTEAFF; CDR3nt: TGTGCCAGCTCACGCACAGCAAACACTGAAGCTTTCTTT
v_gene: TRBV7-9; abundance: once; j_gene: TRBJ1-3; d_gene: .; CDR3aa: CASSNRVSGNTIYF; CDR3nt: TGTGCCAGCAGTAACAGGGTGTCCGGAAACACCATATATTTT
v_gene: TRBV5-1; abundance: few; j_gene: TRBJ1-4; d_gene: .; CDR3aa: CASSSDRLLSEKLFF; CDR3nt: TGCGCCAGCAGCTCAGACCGACTCCTTAGTGAAAAACTGTTTTTT
v_gene: TRBV14; abundance: once; j_gene: TRBJ2-3; d_gene: .; CDR3aa: CASSHLRGSFGGSTDTQYF; CDR3nt: TGTGCCAGCAGCCATCTTCGCGGGTCTTTTGGGGGGAGCACAGATACGCAGTATTTT
v_gene: TRBV18; abundance: once; j_gene: TRBJ2-3; d_gene: TRBD1; CDR3aa: CASSLDRGGSDTQYF; CDR3nt: TGTGCCAGCTCCCTGGACAGGGGGGGATCAGATACGCAGTATTTT